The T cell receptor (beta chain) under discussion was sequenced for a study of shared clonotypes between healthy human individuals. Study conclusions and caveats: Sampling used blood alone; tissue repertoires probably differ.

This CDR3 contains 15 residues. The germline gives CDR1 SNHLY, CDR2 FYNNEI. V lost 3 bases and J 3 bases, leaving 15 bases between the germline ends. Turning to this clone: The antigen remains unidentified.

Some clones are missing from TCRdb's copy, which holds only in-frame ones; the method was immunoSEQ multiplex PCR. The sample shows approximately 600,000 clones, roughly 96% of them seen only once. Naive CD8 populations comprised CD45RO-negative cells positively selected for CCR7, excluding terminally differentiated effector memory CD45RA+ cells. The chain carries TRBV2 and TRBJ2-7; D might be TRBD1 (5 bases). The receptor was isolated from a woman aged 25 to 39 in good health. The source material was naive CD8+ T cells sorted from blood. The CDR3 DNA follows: TGTGCCAGCAGTGAGGGGCCCGGACATATCTACGAGCAGTACTTC. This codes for CASSEGPGHIYEQYF. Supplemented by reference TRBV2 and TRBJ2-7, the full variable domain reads EPEVTQTPSHQVTQMGQEVILRCVPISNHLYFYWYRQILGQKVEFLVSFYNNEISEKSEIFDDQFSVERPDGSNFTLKIRSTKLEDSAMYFCASSEGPGHIYEQYFGPGTRLTVT.